This T cell receptor beta chain was captured in a study of OX40 agonist ivuxolimab in advanced cancers. Germline lookup yields CDR1 LNHDA and CDR2 SQIVND (reference sequence). The CDR3 covers 14 residues. Between the trimmed V and J ends, which lost 1 base and 3 bases, there was a span of 9 bases. Clones were read by immunoSEQ multiplex PCR, and TCRdb kept only the in-frame ones, dropping some. The sample lists around 70,000 clones; more than 65% were seen once. Comments on this clone: Antigen specificity is unknown.

Broader study findings: Clonal expansion from baseline to week 6 occurred in both CD4+ and CD8+ T cells. The work left the antigen specificity of expanded peripheral T cells undetermined.

The material was CD4+ or CD8+ T cells sorted from blood, obtained in a trial of the OX40 agonist ivuxolimab. The receptor was isolated from an adult with an advanced solid tumor such as melanoma, head and neck, liver or kidney cancer. The chain combines TRBV19 with TRBJ1-2; the D is unclear. DNA of the CDR3: TGTGCCAGTAGTATAGCCTCCACAGACTATGGCTACACCTTC. It yields the protein CASSIASTDYGYTF.